Following are 5 T cell receptor beta chains from one sample sequenced in a study of technical replicates of blood from several donors. Method: immunoSEQ multiplex PCR; TCRdb's copy keeps in-frame clones and lacks some. The sample gives tens of thousands of clones, roughly 93% of which show up once; about 0.41% is in the top ten. The sequenced sample consisted of T cells isolated from PBMCs. These receptors were obtained from a human donor in good health.

This chain uses TRBV13 with TRBJ1-4; 10 bases agree with TRBD1. This CDR3 spans 18 amino acids. V shed 5 bases and J 6 bases; nucleotides not matched to a gene: 15. Germline V gene lookup returns CDR1 PRHDT and CDR2 FYEKMQ (reference sequence). The CDR3 region has the DNA TGTGCCAGCAGCGGGCGGACAGGGGGAGGAAGTTGGGATGAAAAACTGTTTTTT. Residues: CASSGRTGGGSWDEKLFF.

This clone has only one observation. This chain joins TRBV5-4 and TRBJ1-2, with D possibly TRBD1 on 5 matching bases. The V end was cut by 4 bases, the J end by 2 bases, with 15 bases between. Germline CDR1 is SGHNT and CDR2 is YYREEE (reference sequence). The length of the CDR3 is 15 residues. The CDR3 here is CASSRDRGGNYGYTF. CDR3 DNA: TGTGCCAGCAGCCGGGACCGGGGGGGGAACTATGGCTACACCTTC.

The J gene is TRBJ1-1, the V gene TRBV29-1; D is uncertain. The CDR3 totals 11 residues. Per the germline V gene, CDR1 is SQVTM and CDR2 is ANQGSEA. V shed 5 bases and J shed 3 bases, with 7 bases lying between them. The CDR3: CSVSRDTEAFF. CDR3 DNA: TGCAGCGTTTCCCGGGACACTGAAGCTTTCTTT.

The chain combines TRBV27 with TRBJ2-1; the match to TRBD2 covers 8 bases. The CDR3 contains 13 residues. J gave up 9 bases and V 1 base, and 2 bases lay outside the gene matches. Germline V gives CDR1 MNHEY, CDR2 SMNVEV (reference sequence). Here the CDR3 DNA reads TGTGCCAGCAGTTTATTTACTAGCGGTGAGCAGTTCTTC. Translation gives CASSLFTSGEQFF.

The CDR3 bases are TGTGCCACCTACTGGAGCCCAGGGGATTATGGCTACACCTTC. The encoded protein is CATYWSPGDYGYTF. J is TRBJ1-2 and V is TRBV6-6; possibly TRBD1 for D (6 bases). The ends were cut back, 10 bases at V and 5 bases at J, with 20 bases in the middle. CDR3 length: 14 amino acids. Germline lookup yields CDR1 MNHNY and CDR2 SVGAGI (reference sequence).